The 28 T cell receptor beta chains below were found in one sample sequenced in a study of beta chain features in type 1 diabetes. Sequenced material consisted of expressed TCRB transcripts (all of the isolated RNA was reverse transcribed). Sequencing used immunoSEQ multiplex PCR; TCRdb keeps in-frame clones, though not all of them. The sample includes under 950,000 clones, 15% to 20% of them seen just once. The sequencing input was naive CD4+ T cells from blood. These receptors originate from a woman under 30 in good health.

The chain joins TRBV7-2 to TRBJ1-2, with D possibly matching TRBD1 (5 bases). Trimming left V 2 bases short and J 4 bases short, with 8 bases between. The CDR3 has 13 residues. Germline V lookup: CDR1 SGHTA, CDR2 FQGNSA. The CDR3: CASSLQGSYGYTF. The CDR3 nucleotides are TGTGCCAGCAGCTTACAGGGATCCTATGGCTACACCTTC.

The chain joins TRBV9 to TRBJ2-1, with D possibly being TRBD2 (6 bases). V lost 0 bases and J 9 bases, leaving 10 bases between the germline ends. CDR1 SGDLS and CDR2 YYNGEE come from the germline V gene. This CDR3 is 13 amino acids long. The CDR3 is CASSVGLDREQFF. DNA of the CDR3: TGTGCCAGCAGCGTAGGACTAGATCGTGAGCAGTTCTTC.

V is TRBV2 and J is TRBJ2-7; 7 nucleotides agree with TRBD2. Germline CDR1 reads SNHLY; CDR2 reads FYNNEI. The CDR3 loop spans 13 amino acids. The J segment lost 9 bases and the V segment lost 6 bases, leaving 11 bases of the junction unmatched. The DNA for the CDR3 is TGTGCCAGCAGATACACGACTAGCACCGTGCAGTACTTC. It is translated as CASRYTTSTVQYF.

The chain carries TRBV7-9 and TRBJ2-1; D not resolved. CDR1 SEHNR and CDR2 FQNEAQ come from the germline V gene (reference sequence). The length of the CDR3 is 16 residues. Between the trimmed V and J ends, which lost 0 bases and 7 bases, there was a span of 16 bases. The CDR3 nucleotides are TGTGCCAGCAGCTTAGCTGTGCCTAGGGTTTGGAATGAGCAGTTCTTC. Protein: CASSLAVPRVWNEQFF. The full variable domain, in which reference TRBV7-9 and TRBJ2-1 provide the parts outside the CDR3, is DTGVSQNPRHKITKRGQNVTFRCDPISEHNRLYWYRQTLGQGPEFLTYFQNEAQLEKSRLLSDRFSAERPKGSFSTLEIQRTEQGDSAMYLCASSLAVPRVWNEQFFGPGTRLTVL.

There are a few counts of this clone. This sequence joins TRBV20-1 and TRBJ2-1; the D is unclear. Trimming left V 6 bases short and J 8 bases short, with 8 bases between. This CDR3 is built from 10 residues. The germline V gene has CDR1 DFQATT and CDR2 SNEGSKA (reference sequence). CDR3 loop: CSATVDEQFF. The CDR3 coding sequence is TGCAGTGCCACTGTGGATGAGCAGTTCTTC.

The V and J genes are TRBV28 and TRBJ1-3; no definite D call. Germline V lookup: CDR1 MDHEN, CDR2 SYDVKM. The ends were cut back, 6 bases at V and 0 bases at J, with 12 bases in the middle. The CDR3 consists of 15 residues. The DNA of the CDR3 is TGTGCCAGCAGGCCCAGCCTTACCTCTGGAAACACCATATATTTT. Residues: CASRPSLTSGNTIYF.

This clone was picked up a small number of times. J is TRBJ2-7 and V is TRBV25-1, with TRBD2 as a possible D gene (6 bases). V dropped 6 bases and J dropped 6 bases, with 12 bases sitting between them. Germline V lookup: CDR1 MGHDK, CDR2 SYGVNS. The CDR3 extends over 12 amino acids. This CDR3 reads CASRTSSREQYF. The CDR3 DNA reads as TGTGCCAGCAGGACTAGTTCTCGCGAGCAGTACTTC.

The chain is built from TRBV10-3 and TRBJ2-1; perhaps TRBD1 as D (6 bases). The CDR3 is made up of 14 amino acids. Germline V gives CDR1 ENHRY, CDR2 SYGVKD. Trimming stripped 0 bases from V and 13 bases from J, with 16 bases between. CDR3 DNA: TGTGCCATCAGTGAGTCGAGTGGGACACCCAACCAGTTCTTC. It codes for CAISESSGTPNQFF.

The gene calls are TRBV6-6 and TRBJ2-7, with TRBD2 identical over 7 bases. The CDR3 sequence is 13 residues long. Unmatched junction bases numbered 8, after V lost 8 bases and J lost 4 bases. CDR1 MNHNY and CDR2 SVGAGI come from the germline V gene (reference sequence). The CDR3 coding sequence is TGTGCCAGCCTGGGGAGGGGAGCGTACGAGCAGTACTTC. It translates to CASLGRGAYEQYF.

There are a few counts of this clone. The chain couples TRBV2 to TRBJ2-5, with unresolved D. This CDR3 is built from 11 residues. The germline gives CDR1 SNHLY, CDR2 FYNNEI. V was trimmed by 6 bases and J by 3 bases, leaving 5 bases between them. CDR3 sequence: CASRDEETQYF. CDR3 DNA sequence: TGTGCCAGCAGGGACGAAGAGACCCAGTACTTC.

This chain uses TRBV27 with TRBJ2-7; no reliable D call. V was cut by 5 bases and J by 3 bases, with 17 bases left in between. This CDR3 is 15 amino acids long. In germline, CDR1 is MNHEY, CDR2 SMNVEV (reference sequence). The CDR3 DNA reads as TGTGCCAGCAGTCCACCCGACACAAGTCTCTACGAGCAGTACTTC. It encodes CASSPPDTSLYEQYF.

The chain employs TRBV6-4 and TRBJ2-1, with 11 bases lining up with TRBD2. The CDR3 spans 17 residues. Germline V gene lookup returns CDR1 MRHNA and CDR2 SNTAGT. V trimming: 0 bases; J trimming: 7 bases; junction bases outside the gene matches: 8. The CDR3 DNA reads TGTGCCAGCAGTGACTCTTTTACTAGCGGGAGTTCTAATGAGCAGTTCTTC. It specifies CASSDSFTSGSSNEQFF.

This clone came up a few times. J is TRBJ2-6 and V is TRBV5-6; maybe TRBD1 (5 bases). V lost 3 bases, J lost 4 bases, and 14 bases lay in between. Germline V gives CDR1 SGHDT, CDR2 YYEEEE. This CDR3 is built from 16 residues. CDR3 bases: TGTGCCAGCAGCTCCCGCAGGGTCAACGGGGCCAACGTCCTGACTTTC. It is translated as CASSSRRVNGANVLTF.

The chain has TRBV5-1 and TRBJ2-7, with a weak D call TRBD1 (6 bases). The germline V gene encodes CDR1 SGHRS and CDR2 YFSETQ. V lost 1 base and J 1 base, leaving 9 bases between the germline ends. CDR3 length: 14 amino acids. This CDR3 is CASSLRTASYEQYF. CDR3 nucleotides: TGCGCCAGCAGCTTGAGGACAGCTTCCTACGAGCAGTACTTC.

The gene calls are TRBV20-1 and TRBJ2-1; 7 bases are a match to TRBD2. CDR1 DFQATT and CDR2 SNEGSKA come from the germline V gene (reference sequence). The CDR3 loop spans 11 amino acids. Germline trimming cut 6 bases from V and 10 bases from J; bases unmatched to any gene: 6. The DNA of the CDR3 is TGCAGTGCGACCGGGACTAAGGAGCAGTTCTTC. It encodes CSATGTKEQFF.

This clone was observed a handful of times. The same CDR3 arises from other DNA sequences in this sample as well. V is TRBV20-1 and J is TRBJ2-1, with a possible D match to TRBD2 (7 bases). Trimming cost V 6 bases and J 9 bases, with 12 bases left between them. CDR3 length equals 11 residues. Germline V gene sequence: CDR1 DFQATT, CDR2 SNEGSKA (reference sequence). The CDR3 nucleotides read TGCAGTGCCAGGGGCGGGGGTGAGCAGTTCTTC. Residues: CSARGGGEQFF.

The chain links TRBV7-8 to TRBJ1-1; D is ambiguous. The CDR3 is 16 residues long. The V end was cut by 2 bases, the J end by 5 bases, with 18 bases between. CDR1 is SGHVS, CDR2 FQNEAQ, per germline. As DNA, the CDR3 is TGTGCCAGCAGCTTAAGTCGAAGGCGGGGAATAACTGAAGCTTTCTTT. Its translation: CASSLSRRRGITEAFF.

This chain connects TRBV6-5 to TRBJ1-5; possibly TRBD1 for D (5 bases). Germline CDR1 reads MNHEY; CDR2 reads SVGAGI. The V and J ends lost 0 bases and 3 bases respectively, with 12 bases between them. There are 16 residues in the CDR3. The CDR3 DNA reads TGTGCCAGCAGTTACTCGGGACCGCAGTTCAATCAGCCCCAGCATTTT. This sequence encodes CASSYSGPQFNQPQHF.

The sample holds a few counts of this clone. CDR3 nucleotides: TGTGCCAGCAGCGTAGCCAGGGCAGATACGCAGTATTTT. It encodes CASSVARADTQYF. The chain couples TRBV9 to TRBJ2-3; D perhaps matches TRBD1 (5 bases). The CDR3 sequence is 13 residues long. V gave up 0 bases and J gave up 4 bases, with 6 bases separating them. Germline V CDR1 and CDR2: SGDLS, YYNGEE.

This rearrangement joins TRBV19 to TRBJ2-5; D is perhaps TRBD1 or TRBD2 (6 bases each). The CDR3 covers 15 residues. Trimming cost V 10 bases and J 9 bases, with 27 bases left between them. Germline V CDR1 and CDR2: LNHDA, SQIVND (reference sequence). CDR3 sequence (DNA): TGTGCCAACAATATAGGAGTTGCGGCTCGGGGGCCCCAGTACTTC. Translating gives CANNIGVAARGPQYF.

In this sample, this clone turned up a few times. The rearrangement joins TRBV7-2 to TRBJ2-6; D uncertain. The CDR3 spans 14 residues. V gave up 3 bases and J gave up 0 bases, with 3 bases separating them. Germline V gene lookup returns CDR1 SGHTA and CDR2 FQGNSA. The CDR3 loop reads CASSFISGANVLTF. In DNA, the CDR3 is TGTGCCAGCAGCTTTATCTCTGGGGCCAACGTCCTGACTTTC.

This chain joins TRBV6-5 and TRBJ1-2; D unclear. The CDR3 runs to 13 residues. Looked up from germline, CDR1 is MNHEY and CDR2 is SVGAGI. The V and J ends lost 0 bases and 8 bases respectively, with 10 bases between them. CDR3 in amino acids: CASSYSGVGGYTF. CDR3 in DNA: TGTGCCAGCAGTTACTCAGGAGTCGGCGGCTACACCTTC.

This clone turned up a few times. V is TRBV7-9 and J is TRBJ2-1; 10 bases fit TRBD1. CDR1 is SEHNR and CDR2 is FQNEAQ in the germline V gene (reference sequence). The CDR3 spans 16 residues. The junction had 10 bases not matched to a gene; V was cut back by 2 bases and J by 9 bases. The CDR3 DNA reads as TGTGCCAGCAGCTTACCGGACAGGGGGTACGTCGGTGAGCAGTTCTTC. As protein: CASSLPDRGYVGEQFF.

There are a few counts of this clone. The genes are TRBV5-5 and TRBJ1-1; a weak D match, TRBD1 (5 bases). Trimming stripped 3 bases from V and 12 bases from J, with 18 bases between. There are 13 residues in the CDR3. Germline CDR1 SGHKS, CDR2 YYEKEE (reference sequence). The CDR3 DNA sequence: TGTGCCAGCAGCTCTACCCGGCCGGGACCCCCTTTCTTT. Its translation is CASSSTRPGPPFF.

The V gene is TRBV5-1, the J gene TRBJ2-1; TRBD2 matches 14 bases. This CDR3 has 16 residues. Losses at the gene ends were 4 bases for V and 7 bases for J; bases not matched to a gene: 7. CDR1 is SGHRS, CDR2 YFSETQ, per germline. The CDR3 coding sequence is TGCGCCAGCAGCACGGGGACTAGCGGGAGATTAAATGAGCAGTTCTTC. Protein: CASSTGTSGRLNEQFF.

This clone showed up just a few times. The V gene is TRBV7-2, the J gene TRBJ2-2; D unresolved. The CDR3 is made up of 15 amino acids. Germline V gene data show CDR1 as SGHTA and CDR2 as FQGNSA. The V end lost 5 bases, the J end lost 5 bases, and 15 bases lay between the germline ends. CDR3: CASSHGRSTTGELFF. CDR3 coding DNA: TGTGCCAGCAGCCACGGGCGGAGCACAACCGGGGAGCTGTTTTTT.

This clone was seen more than once but under ten times. The chain couples TRBV4-2 to TRBJ1-1; D call uncertain. The CDR3 is made up of 19 amino acids. V lost 0 bases and J lost 3, with 23 bases in between. Germline CDR1 reads LGHNA; CDR2 reads YNFKEQ. Written as DNA, the CDR3 is TGTGCCAGCAGCCAAGATCACGGGCCCCGTTCTCGGAAGGACACTGAAGCTTTCTTT. Its translation is CASSQDHGPRSRKDTEAFF.

This clone has just a few counts. The V gene is TRBV28, the J gene TRBJ2-5; D possibly uses TRBD1 or TRBD2 (5 bases each). The V gene's germline CDR1 is MDHEN and CDR2 SYDVKM. CDR3 length: 12 residues. V lost 5 bases and J lost 6, with 10 bases in between. This chain's CDR3 is CASSLTGQTQYF. The CDR3 bases are TGTGCCAGCAGTCTAACGGGGCAGACCCAGTACTTC.